This passage covers 19 T cell receptor beta chains from one sample sequenced in a study of molecular identifiers for immune sequencing clone quantification. Each CDR3 protein is one row after TCRdb ran MiXCR on the PCR reads. The sample gives 400,000 to 600,000 distinct CDR3 sequences, 20% to 25% of which show up once; 0.7% to 0.95% is in the top ten. Sequenced input: naive CD8+ T cells from blood, with Jurkat cell RNA spiked in. The subset denotes: FACS-sorted CD8+CD4-CCR7+CD45RA+ naive T cells. Receptor source: a human donor in good health. Some libraries in this study had Jurkat cell RNA spiked in.

This clonotype was counted many times. The chain recombines TRBV29-1 with TRBJ2-1; possible D gene TRBD1, 5 bases. The CDR3 is 18 residues long. Trimming cost V 6 bases and J 0 bases, with 24 bases left between them. Germline assignment: CDR1 SQVTM and CDR2 ANQGSEA. In DNA, the CDR3 is TGCAGCGTGCCCGAAAGAGACAGTCTCAGAAGCTCCTACAATGAGCAGTTCTTC. Its protein product is CSVPERDSLRSSYNEQFF.

This clonotype has a count of ten or more. The J gene is TRBJ2-7, the V gene TRBV6-6, with D perhaps TRBD2 (5 bases). The V end was cut by 2 bases, the J end by 7 bases, with 9 bases between. The CDR3 contains 12 residues. The germline V gene encodes CDR1 MNHNY and CDR2 SVGAGI (reference sequence). CDR3 residues: CASSYREVEQYF. As DNA, the CDR3 is TGTGCCAGCAGTTACCGGGAAGTAGAGCAGTACTTC.

The chain employs TRBV11-2 and TRBJ1-1, with TRBD1 matching over 8 bases. V was clipped by 4 bases and J by 2 bases; unmatched bases: 6. The CDR3 runs 15 residues. The V gene's germline CDR1 is SGHAT and CDR2 FQNNGV. The CDR3 reads CASSSPGQDNTEAFF. The CDR3 DNA reads as TGTGCCAGCAGCTCTCCGGGACAGGATAACACTGAAGCTTTCTTT.

There are a few counts of this clonotype. The V call is TRBV19, the J call TRBJ2-7, with 7 bases identical to TRBD1. Germline V gives CDR1 LNHDA, CDR2 SQIVND (reference sequence). V lost 5 bases, J lost 3 bases, and 4 bases stayed unmatched. This CDR3 has 13 residues. Written as DNA, the CDR3 is TGTGCCAGTAGTGACAGGGTAGTCTACGAGCAGTACTTC. Its translation is CASSDRVVYEQYF.

There are a few counts of this clonotype. The rearrangement links TRBV12-3 or TRBV12-4 to TRBJ2-5; 12 positions agree with TRBD2. Trimming took 7 bases from V and 5 from J; bases not matched to a gene: 8. The CDR3 sequence is 15 residues long. The CDR3 loop reads CASTLAGGPGETQYF. CDR3 nucleotide sequence: TGTGCCAGCACCCTAGCGGGGGGGCCCGGGGAGACCCAGTACTTC.

The rearrangement joins TRBV9 to TRBJ2-7; 10 bases are shared with TRBD2. This CDR3 contains 15 residues. The V gene's germline CDR1 is SGDLS and CDR2 YYNGEE. Trimming removed 4 bases from V and 0 bases from J; junction bases left unmatched: 4. CDR3 loop: CASSISGGPSYEQYF. In DNA form, the CDR3 reads TGTGCCAGCAGCATTAGCGGGGGGCCCTCCTACGAGCAGTACTTC.

This clonotype appeared a few times. The CDR3 reads CASSLVFQGGETQYF. CDR3 coding DNA: TGTGCCAGCAGCTTAGTTTTCCAGGGAGGGGAGACCCAGTACTTC. V gene TRBV7-9 combines with J gene TRBJ2-5, with 7 bases aligning to TRBD2. Germline V CDR1 and CDR2: SEHNR, FQNEAQ (reference sequence). The ends lost 1 base at V and 5 bases at J; junction bases unmatched: 7. This CDR3 is 15 amino acids long.

The chain couples TRBV5-5 to TRBJ1-1; D ambiguous. The germline gives CDR1 SGHKS, CDR2 YYEKEE (reference sequence). The CDR3 contains 13 residues. Trimming shortened V by 5 bases and J by 8 bases, and 16 bases separated the two germline ends. CDR3 sequence: CASSYPPALEAFF. The CDR3 DNA is TGTGCCAGCAGTTATCCCCCAGCCTTAGAAGCTTTCTTT.

With regard to this clonotype: A much larger clone lies one base from this, so it may be a read error. The V and J genes are TRBV6-6 and TRBJ2-1, with D possibly being TRBD2 (5 bases). This CDR3 contains 13 residues. CDR1 and CDR2 from the germline V gene are MNHNY and SVGAGI (reference sequence). CDR3 amino acids: CASSYERGNEQSF. CDR3 nucleotide sequence: TGTGCCAGCAGTTACGAGCGAGGGAATGAGCAGTCCTTC.

This chain joins TRBV20-1 and TRBJ2-7, with 7 bases identical to TRBD2. The J segment lost 0 bases and the V segment lost 5 bases, leaving 10 bases of the junction unmatched. This CDR3 spans 15 amino acids. The germline gives CDR1 DFQATT, CDR2 SNEGSKA (reference sequence). CDR3 sequence reads: CSAPPTSVNSYEQYF. Written as DNA, the CDR3 is TGCAGTGCTCCGCCTACTAGCGTCAACTCCTACGAGCAGTACTTC.

This clonotype was seen at least ten times. This chain connects TRBV6-2 or TRBV6-3 to TRBJ2-5; TRBD2 matches 10 bases. V shed 2 bases and J 0 bases; nucleotides not matched to a gene: 0. The germline V gene encodes CDR1 MNHEY and CDR2 SVGEGT. The CDR3 spans 15 residues. The CDR3, as DNA: TGTGCCAGCAGTTACACTAGCGGGAACCAAGAGACCCAGTACTTC. Its protein product is CASSYTSGNQETQYF.

The J gene is TRBJ2-7, the V gene TRBV4-3, with 7 bases lining up with TRBD2. Germline trimming cut 1 base from V and 2 bases from J; bases unmatched to any gene: 8. The CDR3 length is 16 residues. Germline V gene data show CDR1 as LGHNA and CDR2 as YSLEER. CDR3 sequence reads: CASSQGTLGGAYEQYF. The CDR3 nucleotides read TGCGCCAGCAGCCAAGGGACCCTGGGGGGGGCCTACGAGCAGTACTTC.

This clonotype was seen many times. The gene calls are TRBV30 and TRBJ2-7; the D gene is possibly TRBD1 (6 bases). Per germline, CDR1 GTSNPN and CDR2 SVGIG (reference sequence). The CDR3 is 12 residues long. Trimming removed 5 bases at V and 4 bases at J, with 12 bases between. The CDR3 region has the DNA TGTGCCTGGGGACAACAGGGATACGAGCAGTACTTC. This encodes CAWGQQGYEQYF.

This clonotype has ten or more counts. The gene calls are TRBV24-1 and TRBJ2-2; tentative D call: TRBD1 (6 bases). The CDR3 is 18 residues long. Germline loops: CDR1 KGHDR, CDR2 SFDVKD. Trimming took off 2 bases at V and 0 bases at J, with 15 bases between the two ends. DNA of the CDR3: TGTGCCACCAGTGATTCCCCAGGACAGCCAACGAACACCGGGGAGCTGTTTTTT. This sequence encodes CATSDSPGQPTNTGELFF.

This clonotype was counted ten times or more. The chain has TRBV3-1 and TRBJ2-3; D is ambiguous. This CDR3 region has 14 residues. V dropped 0 bases and J dropped 6 bases, with 10 bases sitting between them. CDR1 and CDR2 (germline): LGHDT, YNNKEL (reference sequence). CDR3 loop: CASSQDNSEDTQYF. In nucleotides, the CDR3 is TGTGCCAGCAGCCAAGATAATTCGGAGGATACGCAGTATTTT.

This clonotype was counted ten times or more. CDR3 residues: CAWSVQAGIAYEQYF. CDR3 DNA: TGTGCCTGGAGTGTACAAGCGGGGATAGCCTACGAGCAGTACTTC. The chain employs TRBV30 and TRBJ2-7; 7 positions match TRBD2. Per the germline V gene, CDR1 is GTSNPN and CDR2 is SVGIG (reference sequence). The CDR3 consists of 15 residues. V shed 0 bases and J 2 bases; nucleotides not matched to a gene: 7.

The CDR3 DNA sequence: TGTGCCAGCAGTTTCGCCAGGGGTATGCGCGAAAAACTGTTTTTT. This gives the protein CASSFARGMREKLFF. The J gene is TRBJ1-4, the V gene TRBV6-5; D perhaps matches TRBD1 (6 bases). This CDR3 region has 15 residues. Germline CDR1 MNHEY, CDR2 SVGAGI. The germline V and J ends were trimmed by 4 bases and 8 bases, with 17 bases remaining between them.

V is TRBV12-3 or TRBV12-4 and J is TRBJ2-5; 7 bases agree with TRBD1. This CDR3 comprises 15 residues. The trim removed 5 bases at V and 2 bases at J, leaving 8 bases unmatched. The CDR3 reads CASSIDRARQETQYF. For the CDR3, the DNA is TGTGCCAGCAGTATTGACAGGGCCCGACAAGAGACCCAGTACTTC.

The V call is TRBV11-3, the J call TRBJ2-3; 10 bases agree with TRBD2. Germline V gives CDR1 SGHNT, CDR2 YENEEA. The CDR3 consists of 17 residues. After removal of 0 bases from V and 4 bases from J, the junction contained 7 bases not matched to a gene. CDR3 residues: CASSLEASGSSPDTQYF. Written as DNA, the CDR3 is TGTGCCAGCAGCTTAGAGGCTAGCGGGAGCTCCCCAGATACGCAGTATTTT.